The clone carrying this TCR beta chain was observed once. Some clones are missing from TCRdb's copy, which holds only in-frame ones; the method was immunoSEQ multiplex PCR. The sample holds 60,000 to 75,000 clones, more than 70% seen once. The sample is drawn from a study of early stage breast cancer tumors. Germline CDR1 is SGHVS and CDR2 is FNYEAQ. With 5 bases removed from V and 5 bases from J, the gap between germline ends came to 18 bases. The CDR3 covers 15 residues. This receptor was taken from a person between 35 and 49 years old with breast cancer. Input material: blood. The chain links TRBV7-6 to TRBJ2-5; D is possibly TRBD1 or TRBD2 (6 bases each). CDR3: CASSLFGGVGETQYF. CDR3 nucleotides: TGTGCCAGCAGCCTGTTCGGGGGCGTCGGGGAGACCCAGTACTTC.